The 32 T cell receptor beta chains reported below all come from one sample, sequenced in a study of radiotherapy plus CTLA-4 blockade in lung cancer (dated by TCRdb to 2016 to 2019). The method behind the library was the immunoSEQ multiplex PCR assay. Here the immuneACCESS table is served through TCRdb, limited to in-frame sequences with V and J called. Missing clones are a known gap in these copies; in checked studies unresolved V genes cover under half, and the rest lacks a known reason. This sample lists 75,000 or so clones; roughly 78% were detected once. The ten largest make up 7.1% of the sample. Sequencing used peripheral blood, obtained from a patient treated with radiotherapy plus ipilimumab. Receptors originate from a human donor with non-small cell lung cancer who had a complete response to radiotherapy plus ipilimumab.

This clone was observed a few times. The J gene is TRBJ1-1, the V gene TRBV4-1; 7 nucleotides line up with TRBD1. With 0 bases clipped from V and 5 bases from J, the junction kept 6 bases outside the gene matches. CDR1 MGHRA and CDR2 YSYEKL come from the germline V gene. The CDR3 consists of 15 residues. The CDR3 sequence is CASSQDSGGGTEAFF. The CDR3 DNA reads as TGCGCCAGCAGCCAAGATTCAGGGGGGGGAACTGAAGCTTTCTTT.

Note on this clone: The same CDR3 can be traced to other DNA sequences in this sample. This chain uses TRBV9 with TRBJ1-1, with D possibly matching TRBD1 (5 bases). The CDR3 has 12 amino acids. Trimming stripped 7 bases from V and 2 bases from J, with 9 bases between. Germline CDR1 reads SGDLS; CDR2 reads YYNGEE. The CDR3 DNA reads as TGTGCCAGCTCTGACAGCAACACTGAAGCTTTCTTT. This gives the protein CASSDSNTEAFF.

Only one count was recorded for this clone. This chain uses TRBV27 with TRBJ1-1, with 7 bases identical to TRBD1. V was clipped by 2 bases and J by 5 bases; unmatched bases: 11. This CDR3 comprises 16 residues. Germline lookup yields CDR1 MNHEY and CDR2 SMNVEV (reference sequence). This CDR3 reads CASSLVPGGGTTEAFF. The CDR3 DNA is TGTGCCAGCAGTTTAGTCCCCGGAGGGGGCACGACTGAAGCTTTCTTT.

The chain uses TRBV6-5 and TRBJ2-1; TRBD2 matches 9 bases. The germline V gene has CDR1 MNHEY and CDR2 SVGAGI. V shed 10 bases, J shed 5 bases, and the junction held 6 bases outside the gene matches. The CDR3 consists of 13 residues. The chain's CDR3 is CAIKTSGNNEQFF. CDR3 in DNA: TGTGCCATAAAGACTAGCGGTAACAATGAGCAGTTCTTC.

This sequence joins TRBV2 and TRBJ1-5; D is unresolved. CDR3 length equals 14 residues. Germline CDR1 reads SNHLY; CDR2 reads FYNNEI. Trimming removed 7 bases from V and 7 bases from J, with 17 bases in between. CDR3 nucleotide sequence: TGTGCCAGCAACCCGGTGGGGAGCGGACAGCCCCAGCATTTT. Residues: CASNPVGSGQPQHF.

V usage is TRBV5-6 and J usage is TRBJ2-5; D gene ambiguous. The CDR3 contains 10 residues. Germline values: CDR1 SGHDT, CDR2 YYEEEE. Trimming took off 5 bases at V and 5 bases at J, with 4 bases between the two ends. CDR3 loop: CASSGETQYF. The CDR3 DNA reads as TGTGCCAGCAGTGGGGAGACCCAGTACTTC.

This sequence joins TRBV27 and TRBJ1-2, with 7 nucleotides matching TRBD1. Germline-derived CDR1 and CDR2 are MNHEY and SMNVEV (reference sequence). The CDR3 sequence is 15 residues long. V was pared by 5 bases and J by 5 bases, with 11 bases of the junction left unmatched. CDR3 amino acids: CASSPRSGGLYGYTF. The CDR3 DNA follows: TGTGCCAGCAGTCCCCGGTCAGGGGGGCTTTATGGCTACACCTTC.

This rearrangement joins TRBV30 to TRBJ2-7; 9 nucleotides align to TRBD1. The CDR3 spans 15 residues. V lost 1 base, J lost 4 bases, and 8 bases stayed unmatched. The germline gives CDR1 GTSNPN, CDR2 SVGIG (reference sequence). In nucleotides, the CDR3 is TGTGCCTGGAGTGGACAGGGGGTAGGGTCTTACGAGCAGTACTTC. Its translation: CAWSGQGVGSYEQYF.

This chain connects TRBV7-2 to TRBJ2-1, with 11 bases identical to TRBD1. Trimming took 5 bases from V and 5 from J; bases not matched to a gene: 8. Germline loops: CDR1 SGHTA, CDR2 FQGNSA. The CDR3 runs 16 residues. The DNA of the CDR3 is TGTGCCAGCAGCGTAACCGGACAGGGGGCAAACAATGAGCAGTTCTTC. This translates into CASSVTGQGANNEQFF.

This clone has more than one count but fewer than ten. V gene TRBV28 combines with J gene TRBJ2-2; D is perhaps TRBD1 or TRBD2 (5 bases each). The CDR3 totals 15 residues. The V gene's germline CDR1 is MDHEN and CDR2 SYDVKM. Between the trimmed V and J ends, which lost 6 bases and 5 bases, there was a span of 16 bases. The CDR3, as DNA: TGTGCCAGCAGCCCGGGGCAGGCCGAGACCGGGGAGCTGTTTTTT. As protein: CASSPGQAETGELFF.

The rearrangement uses TRBV9 and TRBJ2-1, with D possibly called TRBD1 or TRBD2 (5 bases each). This CDR3 spans 14 amino acids. Trimming left V 3 bases short and J 6 bases short, with 13 bases between. The V gene's germline CDR1 is SGDLS and CDR2 YYNGEE. The CDR3 DNA reads TGTGCCAGCAGCGCCGGGACCAAGACCAATGAGCAGTTCTTC. This translates into CASSAGTKTNEQFF. The variable domain in full, completed from reference TRBV9 and TRBJ2-1, reads DSGVTQTPKHLITATGQRVTLRCSPRSGDLSVYWYQQSLDQGLQFLIQYYNGEERAKGNILERFSAQQFPDLHSELNLSSLELGDSALYFCASSAGTKTNEQFFGPGTRLTVL.

The chain recombines TRBV7-6 with TRBJ1-3; 7 bases map to TRBD1. In germline, CDR1 is SGHVS, CDR2 FNYEAQ. This CDR3 is built from 16 residues. The V segment lost 5 bases and the J segment 3 bases; nucleotides outside the gene matches: 10. DNA for the CDR3: TGTGCCAGCAGCCTCGCAGGGAGGGGGCTTGGAAACACCATATATTTT. This translates into CASSLAGRGLGNTIYF.

The chain combines TRBV7-9 with TRBJ1-2; weak D call: TRBD1 (5 bases). This CDR3 comprises 13 residues. The V gene lost 5 bases and the J gene lost 3 bases, with 10 bases spanning the gap. Germline V gene data show CDR1 as SEHNR and CDR2 as FQNEAQ (reference sequence). The CDR3 bases are TGTGCCAGCAGCCAGACAGATTACTATGGCTACACCTTC. As protein: CASSQTDYYGYTF.

The CDR3 nucleotides read TGTGTTAGCGGGGACCCTTACAATGAGCAGTTCTTC. Protein: CVSGDPYNEQFF. The chain recombines TRBV28 with TRBJ2-1, with 8 positions matching TRBD2. CDR1 is MDHEN, CDR2 SYDVKM, per germline. The CDR3 extends over 12 amino acids.

The chain employs TRBV11-2 and TRBJ2-5, with TRBD2 matching 13 bases. The CDR3 is 16 residues long. Germline trimming cut 5 bases from V and 3 bases from J; bases unmatched to any gene: 6. In germline, CDR1 is SGHAT, CDR2 FQNNGV. This chain's CDR3 is CASSITGTSGEETQYF. In DNA form, the CDR3 reads TGTGCCAGCAGCATAACCGGGACTAGCGGGGAAGAGACCCAGTACTTC.

V usage is TRBV29-1 and J usage is TRBJ1-2; 10 positions agree with TRBD1. The germline gives CDR1 SQVTM, CDR2 ANQGSEA. The trim removed 7 bases at V and 2 bases at J, leaving 13 bases unmatched. This CDR3 region has 16 residues. CDR3 DNA sequence: TGCAGCGCCGAGGTGGGACAGGGGACTCTGAACTATGGCTACACCTTC. Its protein product is CSAEVGQGTLNYGYTF.

The chain links TRBV27 to TRBJ1-4; D remains ambiguous. Trimming took 2 bases from V and 6 from J, leaving 10 bases between them. The CDR3 is 14 amino acids. Per the germline V gene, CDR1 is MNHEY and CDR2 is SMNVEV (reference sequence). CDR3 protein: CASSLRGMDEKLFF. In DNA form, the CDR3 reads TGTGCCAGCAGTTTACGAGGGATGGATGAAAAACTGTTTTTT.

The rearrangement links TRBV11-3 to TRBJ2-6; 7 bases match TRBD2. This CDR3 spans 17 amino acids. The J segment lost 8 bases and the V segment lost 5 bases, leaving 15 bases of the junction unmatched. Germline CDR1 and CDR2: SGHNT and YENEEA. CDR3 DNA: TGTGCCAGCAGCCCCGAGCGGGGAACGACCGGGACCAACGTCCTGACTTTC. Translation: CASSPERGTTGTNVLTF.

This clone was recorded a few times. At the DNA level, this CDR3 is encoded by other sequences in the same sample as well. The CDR3 loop is CAWRKGGYTF. In nucleotides, the CDR3 is TGTGCCTGGAGGAAGGGTGGCTACACCTTC. J is TRBJ1-2 and V is TRBV30, with unresolved D. CDR3 size: 10 residues. V was shortened by 3 bases and J by 7 bases, with 6 bases between the two germline ends. Germline V lookup: CDR1 GTSNPN, CDR2 SVGIG (reference sequence).

This clone was picked up one time. V gene TRBV6-1 combines with J gene TRBJ1-6; weak D call: TRBD1 (6 bases). Per germline, CDR1 MNHNS and CDR2 SASEGT. V shed 1 base and J shed 12 bases, with 13 bases lying between them. The CDR3 spans 14 residues. The CDR3 sequence is CASSEGGGWLPLHF. Here the CDR3 DNA reads TGTGCCAGCAGTGAAGGGGGGGGCTGGTTACCCCTCCACTTT.

The J gene is TRBJ2-1, the V gene TRBV5-1; tentative D call: TRBD1 (6 bases). V was trimmed by 6 bases and J by 10 bases, leaving 20 bases between them. CDR3 size: 14 residues. CDR1 is SGHRS, CDR2 YFSETQ, per germline. The CDR3 spells CASTPVGPQGEQFF. The DNA of the CDR3 is TGCGCCAGCACCCCAGTCGGGCCCCAGGGGGAGCAGTTCTTC.

The rearrangement uses TRBV11-3 and TRBJ2-1, with TRBD2 matching over 14 bases. Germline-derived CDR1 and CDR2 are SGHNT and YENEEA. The CDR3 runs 18 residues. Trimming at V came to 5 bases and at J to 4 bases, leaving 10 bases not matched to a gene. CDR3 in DNA: TGTGCCAGCAGCCTAAAAGGACTAGCGGGAGGCCTGTACAATGAGCAGTTCTTC. Translated: CASSLKGLAGGLYNEQFF.

This clone was found once. This chain joins TRBV5-1 and TRBJ2-3; the D gene is possibly TRBD1 (6 bases). With 4 bases removed from V and 1 base from J, the gap between germline ends came to 16 bases. The CDR3 spans 16 residues. Germline CDR1 SGHRS, CDR2 YFSETQ. The CDR3 DNA sequence: TGCGCCAGCAGCACCCTACAGGGAGAGGGCACAGATACGCAGTATTTT. Residues: CASSTLQGEGTDTQYF.

This chain uses TRBV19 with TRBJ1-5; D gene unclear. The CDR3 runs 16 residues. From germline, CDR1 is LNHDA and CDR2 SQIVND (reference sequence). V shed 3 bases and J shed 3 bases, with 15 bases lying between them. Here the CDR3 reads CASSIFGWSVNQPQHF. In DNA, the CDR3 is TGTGCCAGTAGTATTTTCGGTTGGTCAGTCAATCAGCCCCAGCATTTT.

The chain recombines TRBV5-6 with TRBJ1-2, with no clear D. CDR3 size: 14 residues. In germline, CDR1 is SGHDT, CDR2 YYEEEE. The V and J ends lost 4 bases and 6 bases respectively, with 16 bases between them. The CDR3 DNA is TGTGCCAGCAGCCTATACTCTAGGTGGCATGGCTACACCTTC. This gives the protein CASSLYSRWHGYTF.

This chain connects TRBV7-2 to TRBJ1-4, with D tentatively TRBD1 (5 bases). V was trimmed by 6 bases and J by 8 bases, leaving 13 bases between them. Germline values: CDR1 SGHTA, CDR2 FQGNSA. The CDR3 contains 13 residues. The CDR3 nucleotides read TGTGCCAGCAGTTTAACAGGAGGGGAAAAACTGTTTTTT. Protein sequence: CASSLTGGEKLFF.

CDR3 residues: CAISSSTSGASTDTQYF. CDR3 coding DNA: TGTGCCATCAGTTCTTCTACTAGCGGCGCTAGCACAGATACGCAGTATTTT. The gene calls are TRBV10-3 and TRBJ2-3; 8 bases match TRBD2. Germline assignment: CDR1 ENHRY and CDR2 SYGVKD. J was trimmed by 0 bases and V by 5 bases; bases with no gene match: 10. The CDR3 consists of 17 residues.

This chain joins TRBV7-6 and TRBJ2-2, with TRBD2 matching over 14 bases. The germline gives CDR1 SGHVS, CDR2 FNYEAQ. This CDR3 has 20 residues. V trimming: 5 bases; J trimming: 5 bases; junction bases outside the gene matches: 16. CDR3 DNA sequence: TGTGCCAGCAGCCATGACAGAGCGACTAGCGGGAGGGCCCGGACCGGGGAGCTGTTTTTT. It translates to CASSHDRATSGRARTGELFF. The variable domain in full, with the rest retrieved from reference TRBV7-6 and TRBJ2-2, is GAGVSQSPRYKVTKRGQDVALRCDPISGHVSLYWYRQALGQGPEFLTYFNYEAQQDKSGLPNDRFSAERPEGSISTLTIQRTEQRDSAMYRCASSHDRATSGRARTGELFFGEGSRLTVL.

The V call is TRBV2, the J call TRBJ1-5; 8 bases map to TRBD1. The V gene end was trimmed by 5 bases and the J gene end by 3 bases; junction bases not matched to a gene: 6. Germline CDR1 is SNHLY and CDR2 is FYNNEI. The CDR3 spans 15 residues. CDR3 in DNA: TGTGCCAGCAGTTTAAACAGGGGGAACAATCAGCCCCAGCATTTT. It is translated as CASSLNRGNNQPQHF.

V gene TRBV2 combines with J gene TRBJ1-2, with D perhaps TRBD1 (5 bases). This CDR3 region has 16 residues. Germline CDR1 reads SNHLY; CDR2 reads FYNNEI. Trimming pared 0 bases from V and 5 bases from J, leaving 16 bases between. The CDR3 loop is CASSEAVRQKFYGYTF. The CDR3 coding sequence is TGTGCCAGCAGTGAAGCGGTGAGACAGAAGTTTTATGGCTACACCTTC.

The CDR3 here is CASSLVRRSYNEQFF. As DNA, the CDR3 is TGTGCCAGCAGCTTAGTGAGGCGCTCCTACAATGAGCAGTTCTTC. J is TRBJ2-1 and V is TRBV7-9; D remains unclear. CDR1 and CDR2 (germline): SEHNR, FQNEAQ (reference sequence). Trimming left V 1 base short and J 0 bases short, with 7 bases between. This CDR3 contains 15 residues.

The CDR3 here is CASSVAGGVNTEAFF. Written as DNA, the CDR3 is TGTGCCAGCAGCGTAGCGGGGGGCGTGAACACTGAAGCTTTCTTT. The chain recombines TRBV9 with TRBJ1-1; tentatively, D is TRBD1 (6 bases). Per the germline V gene, CDR1 is SGDLS and CDR2 is YYNGEE. Trimming left V 0 bases short and J 0 bases short, with 9 bases between. This CDR3 is 15 amino acids long.